This is a list of T cell receptor beta chains from one sample in a study of cytomegalovirus exposure and HLA in healthy donors. Sequenced by immunoSEQ multiplex PCR; TCRdb stores in-frame clones only, minus some. The data show under 200,000 clones, with 75% to 80% seen just once and 2% to 3% held by the top ten. Sequenced sample: PBMCs. All receptors come from a woman in her thirties or forties in good health and CMV-seropositive. Both conserved end residues are part of each CDR3. The order of the fields is clone size, J gene, D gene, V gene, CDR3 protein, CDR3 DNA. A D gene is named only where the DNA matches it firmly. Not all rows give a size; the values are once, few, many and, for expanded clones, a class.

>-|TRBJ2-2|-|TRBV4-2
CASSGSNRRTGELFF
TGTGCCAGCAGCGGCAGCAATAGGAGGACCGGGGAGCTGTTTTTT
>-|TRBJ1-3|TRBD1|TRBV5-1
CASSPLTGVSGNTIYF
TGCGCCAGCAGTCCTCTTACAGGGGTTTCTGGAAACACCATATATTTT
>-|TRBJ1-5|-|TRBV6-1
CASSEAGENQPQHF
TGTGCCAGCAGTGAAGCCGGGGAAAATCAGCCCCAGCATTTT
>-|TRBJ1-1|-|TRBV7-2
CASSLSLEAFF
TGTGCCAGCAGTTTGAGTTTAGAAGCTTTCTTT
>-|TRBJ1-6|-|TRBV5-6
CASSLGPAVSSYNSPLHF
TGTGCCAGCAGCTTGGGGCCGGCGGTTAGCTCCTATAATTCACCCCTCCACTTT
>once|TRBJ1-1|-|TRBV18
CASSPVTAVNTEAFF
TGTGCCAGCTCACCCGTAACGGCGGTGAACACTGAAGCTTTCTTT
>-|TRBJ2-7|-|TRBV5-6
CASSLSGGTEQYF
TGTGCCAGCAGCTTGTCTGGCGGGACCGAGCAGTACTTC
>once|TRBJ2-2|-|TRBV27
CASSRLTGELFF
TGTGCCAGCAGTCGTTTGACCGGGGAGCTGTTTTTT
>-|TRBJ2-1|-|TRBV5-6
CASSLGQSGNEQFF
TGTGCCAGCAGCTTGGGACAGAGTGGCAATGAGCAGTTCTTC
>once|TRBJ1-1|-|TRBV5-5
CASRELVAFMNTEAFF
TGTGCCAGCAGGGAGCTGGTGGCGTTCATGAACACTGAAGCTTTCTTT
>-|TRBJ2-2|TRBD2|TRBV6-1
CASSGLAGVTNTGELFF
TGTGCCAGCAGTGGACTAGCGGGGGTTACGAACACCGGGGAGCTGTTTTTT
>-|TRBJ2-1|TRBD2|TRBV5-1
CASSLGLAGVLAYNEQFF
TGCGCCAGCAGCTTGGGACTAGCGGGAGTATTGGCCTACAATGAGCAGTTCTTC